The rows below give T cell receptor beta chains drawn from one sample of a study of shared T cell receptors in the human thymus. Sequencing was performed with immunoSEQ multiplex PCR; in TCRdb, only in-frame clones are kept and a portion is missing. The table records hundreds of thousands of clones, 80% to 90% of them present only once. Separately, the same data were catalogued under a study of human thymus T cells.

The sequencing input was thymocytes. The receptor source for this set is a girl less than two years old with a congenital heart defect. The CDR3 runs from the conserved cysteine through the conserved F or W. D genes are given only for firm matches. The listing skips clone size in some rows; elsewhere it reads once, few, many or a size class.

j_gene	abundance	d_gene	v_gene	CDR3nt	CDR3aa
TRBJ2-7	.	TRBD1	TRBV2	TGTGCCAGCAGTCCTCGCCGGGACAGGGGGCCCCACCTCGGCCACGAGCAGTACTTC	CASSPRRDRGPHLGHEQYF
TRBJ1-5	.	TRBD1	TRBV12-5	TGTGCTCTCCCAGGTCGACAGGGCGGCAATCAGCCCCAGCATTTT	CALPGRQGGNQPQHF
TRBJ2-1	.	TRBD1	TRBV4-1	TGCGCCAGCAGCCAAGGGACAGGGGTATTCGGCTCCTACAATGAGCAGTTCTTC	CASSQGTGVFGSYNEQFF
TRBJ1-2	.	.	TRBV15	TGTGCCACCAGCAGAGATCGAGGAGTCTATGGCTACACCTTC	CATSRDRGVYGYTF
TRBJ2-2	.	.	TRBV11-2	TGTGCCAGCAGGCCCGGGACCGGGGAGCTGTTTTTT	CASRPGTGELFF
TRBJ2-1	.	TRBD2	TRBV4-3	TGCGCCAGCAGCCAAGAATTGGTAGCGGGGGACGAGCAGTTCTTC	CASSQELVAGDEQFF
TRBJ2-1	.	TRBD2	TRBV5-1	TGCGCCAGCAGCTTGCCCTCAGCGGGGGGGCACAATGAGCAGTTCTTC	CASSLPSAGGHNEQFF
TRBJ1-4	.	TRBD1	TRBV2	TGTGCCAGCTGGACAGGAGACTCCGAAAAACTGTTTTTT	CASWTGDSEKLFF
TRBJ1-1	.	.	TRBV6-5	TGTGCCAGCATCCTGCTCACAGGAGAAGCTTTCTTT	CASILLTGEAFF
TRBJ1-2	.	TRBD1	TRBV7-2	TGTGCCAGCAGCTTAGAGCGGACGGGGACAGGGGGCGAGGGCTATGGCTACACCTTC	CASSLERTGTGGEGYGYTF
TRBJ2-3	.	TRBD2	TRBV9	TGTGCCAGCAGCGTAGGACTAGCGGGGCGCACAGATACGCAGTATTTT	CASSVGLAGRTDTQYF
TRBJ1-4	.	TRBD1	TRBV5-1	TGCGCCAGCAGCTTGGAGGGAGTGGCAGGGGGACCTGAAATGACTAATGAAAAACTGTTTTTT	CASSLEGVAGGPEMTNEKLFF
TRBJ1-3	.	.	TRBV9	TGTGCCAGCAGCCCTCACAGGTCCCCTACTCCCGGAAACACCATATATTTT	CASSPHRSPTPGNTIYF
TRBJ2-1	.	.	TRBV7-2	TGTGCCAGCAGCTTACTTAGAGTTGGGCATTTCTCCTACAATGAGCAGTTCTTC	CASSLLRVGHFSYNEQFF
TRBJ1-1	.	.	TRBV7-9	TGTGCCAGCAGCTTATGGCAGGGGTTGAACACTGAAGCTTTCTTT	CASSLWQGLNTEAFF
TRBJ2-5	.	.	TRBV29-1	TGCAGCGTCCGAGTTGTGACCCAGTACTTC	CSVRVVTQYF
TRBJ1-5	.	.	TRBV5-6	TGTGCCAGCAGCTTGCGAGGGTGGAGCAATCAGCCCCAGCATTTT	CASSLRGWSNQPQHF
TRBJ1-1	few	TRBD1	TRBV5-1	TGCGCCAGCAGCTTGGGGGACAGGGTACACACTGAAGCTTTCTTT	CASSLGDRVHTEAFF
TRBJ2-6	.	TRBD1	TRBV4-1	TGCGCCAGCAGCCAAGATCCTGTAGGGGGCGTCCCCTCTGGGGCCAACGTCCTGACTTTC	CASSQDPVGGVPSGANVLTF
TRBJ1-1	.	TRBD1	TRBV4-3	TGCGCCAGCAGCCCAGGACAGGCCTCGAACACTGAAGCTTTCTTT	CASSPGQASNTEAFF
TRBJ2-7	.	.	TRBV11-1	TGTGCCAGCAGTTCTACCGGGTCGCTAGACTACGAGCAGTACTTC	CASSSTGSLDYEQYF
TRBJ1-6	.	.	TRBV2	TGTGCCAGCGATGACGGAGATTCACCCCTCCACTTT	CASDDGDSPLHF
TRBJ1-2	.	.	TRBV19	TGTGCCAGTATCGACAGGCCAAACAACTATGGCTACACCTTC	CASIDRPNNYGYTF
TRBJ1-3	.	TRBD1	TRBV6-6	TGTGCCAGCAGTCTTCGCAGGGGGTCTGGAAACACCATATATTTT	CASSLRRGSGNTIYF
TRBJ1-2	.	TRBD1	TRBV9	TGTGCCAGCAGCGTAGAGGGACAGGGCGGTTATGGCTACACCTTC	CASSVEGQGGYGYTF
TRBJ2-7	once	.	TRBV27	TGTGCCAGCAGTTCTAGGAGGCACGAGCAGTACTTC	CASSSRRHEQYF
TRBJ1-1	.	.	TRBV5-6	TGTGCCAGCAGCTCCCTAAGAACGACAGGCCGGAACACTGAAGCTTTCTTT	CASSSLRTTGRNTEAFF
TRBJ1-1	once	TRBD1	TRBV5-1	TGCGCCAGCAGCCTCCGGACAGGAGACACCACTGAAGCTTTCTTT	CASSLRTGDTTEAFF
TRBJ2-5	.	TRBD1	TRBV7-9	TGTGCCAGCAGCTTTAAGGACAGGGGAGGAGGAGAGACCCAGTACTTC	CASSFKDRGGGETQYF
TRBJ2-3	.	TRBD2	TRBV29-1	TGCAGCGTTGAATCCAGCGGGGGGCCCTTTCCGGTAGATACGCAGTATTTT	CSVESSGGPFPVDTQYF
TRBJ1-1	.	TRBD1	TRBV11-1	TGTGCCAGCAGCTTATATTCCGCAGGGGGGCCCACTGAAGCTTTCTTT	CASSLYSAGGPTEAFF
TRBJ1-2	.	.	TRBV6-1	TGTGCCAGCAATGGGCAGATGTATGGCTACACCTTC	CASNGQMYGYTF
TRBJ2-7	.	TRBD2	TRBV27	TGTGCCAGCAGTCTACCCACCGTTCTGCGGGGGGGGGCCTACGAGCAGTACTTC	CASSLPTVLRGGAYEQYF
TRBJ1-1	.	.	TRBV4-1	TGCGCCAGCAGCCAAGAGCGGGAAGAGGGCACTGAAGCTTTCTTT	CASSQEREEGTEAFF
TRBJ2-1	once	TRBD2	TRBV9	TGTGCCAGCAGCGTAGTGTCGGGGGGGTACAATGAGCAGTTCTTC	CASSVVSGGYNEQFF
TRBJ1-5	.	.	TRBV2	TGTGCCAGCAGTGGGCATGACAGGCTGGAGCAGCCCCAGCATTTT	CASSGHDRLEQPQHF
TRBJ2-7	.	.	TRBV11-2	TGTGCCAGCAGCTTAGGGGGGGGCGCCGCGAGGGAGCAGTACTTC	CASSLGGGAAREQYF
TRBJ1-4	.	TRBD1	TRBV4-3	TGCGCCAGCAGCCCGCGGACAGGAGTTAATGAAAAACTGTTTTTT	CASSPRTGVNEKLFF
TRBJ1-2	few	.	TRBV7-9	TGTGCCAGCAGCTTAGCTCAGGGGCATGGCTACACCTTC	CASSLAQGHGYTF
TRBJ2-2	.	TRBD1	TRBV7-9	TGTGCCAGCAGCTTCACTCGACAGGGGGCATCGAGCACCGGGGAGCTGTTTTTT	CASSFTRQGASSTGELFF
TRBJ2-3	.	.	TRBV19	TGTGCCAGTAGTATCCGTCCGACAGGTGAGGGAACAGATACGCAGTATTTT	CASSIRPTGEGTDTQYF
TRBJ1-1	.	.	TRBV25-1	TGTGCCAGCAGTTCGCCGGCTGAAGCTTTCTTT	CASSSPAEAFF
TRBJ1-2	.	.	TRBV7-2	TGTGCCAGCAGCTTATTACGGGGGAGGTCGAGCGGCTACACCTTC	CASSLLRGRSSGYTF
TRBJ2-3	.	TRBD2	TRBV7-9	TGTGCCAGCAGCTTAGCATTGGGGTCTAGCGGGGCAACAGATACGCAGTATTTT	CASSLALGSSGATDTQYF
TRBJ1-6	once	.	TRBV15	TGTGCCACCAGCAGAGATCGACAGACGGCAATTCGCTCTTTTTATAATTCACCCCTCCACTTT	CATSRDRQTAIRSFYNSPLHF
TRBJ1-2	.	.	TRBV9	TGTGCCAGCAGCCTGGGGGGGCAGAACTATGGCTACACCTTC	CASSLGGQNYGYTF
TRBJ1-1	.	.	TRBV4-1	TGCGCCAGCTCTACGTGGGAGGGCCCCGAGCTTGACACTGAAGCTTTCTTT	CASSTWEGPELDTEAFF
TRBJ1-1	.	.	TRBV29-1	TGCAGCGTAGACCCAGGGGTCACGAACACTGAAGCTTTCTTT	CSVDPGVTNTEAFF
TRBJ1-6	.	.	TRBV19	TGTGCCAGTAGTAACAGGATAGGTTCCTCACCCCTCCACTTT	CASSNRIGSSPLHF
TRBJ2-1	.	.	TRBV18	TGTGCCAGCTCACCACCGCGCAATGAGCAGTTCTTC	CASSPPRNEQFF
TRBJ1-4	.	.	TRBV10-3	TGTGCCATCAGTGAGCTGGACAGACCTACTAATGAAAAACTGTTTTTT	CAISELDRPTNEKLFF
TRBJ1-1	.	.	TRBV9	TGTGCCAGCAGCGAACAAAGGGGGAACCAAGCTTTCTTT	CASSEQRGNQAFF
TRBJ2-5	.	TRBD1	TRBV5-6	TGTGCCAGCCGATTCTGGAGACAGGGGGAGGGGCACAAAGTGGAGACCCAGTACTTC	CASRFWRQGEGHKVETQYF
TRBJ2-2	few	TRBD2	TRBV6-1	TGTGCCAGCAGTGAACTGGGACTATATTACACCGGGGAGCTGTTTTTT	CASSELGLYYTGELFF
TRBJ2-5	.	TRBD1	TRBV7-6	TGTGCCAGCAGCTCAACGGCCGTGGACAGGGGGGAGACCCAGTACTTC	CASSSTAVDRGETQYF
TRBJ1-2	.	TRBD1	TRBV7-9	TGTGCCAGCAGCCAGCCACGGACAGGGGAAGACTATGGCTACACCTTC	CASSQPRTGEDYGYTF
TRBJ1-4	.	.	TRBV27	TGTGCCAGCAGTTACCTCCGCCGCGGGGCAACTAATGAAAAACTGTTTTTT	CASSYLRRGATNEKLFF
TRBJ2-5	.	TRBD1	TRBV15	TGTGCCACCAGCATTAACAGGGGTCGTTTAGGGGAGACCCAGTACTTC	CATSINRGRLGETQYF
TRBJ2-3	.	.	TRBV14	TGTGCCAGCAGCCCCCCTACTAGTGGCACGCAGTATTTT	CASSPPTSGTQYF